This paragraph reports one TCR beta chain. Its antigen is still unknown. With 60 Vbeta and 13 Jbeta primers, the PCR was carried out. Repertoires were generated with immunoSEQ multiplex PCR, while TCRdb's copy carries only in-frame clones and drops some. The data contain 150,000 to 200,000 clones, roughly 80% of them singletons. Germline values: CDR1 SGHRS, CDR2 YFSETQ. The ends lost 0 bases at V and 1 base at J; junction bases unmatched: 7. The CDR3 is 16 amino acids. The sample belongs to a study of cytomegalovirus exposure and HLA in healthy donors. Study-wide results and limits: A later analysis reportedly found fewer N-insertions in an Asian-associated ancestry cluster than the approximately 670-donor mean.

The clonotype originates from a man aged 50 to 60 in good health and CMV-seropositive. The V gene is TRBV5-1, the J gene TRBJ2-7; 7 bases fit TRBD2. The sequenced sample was PBMCs. CDR3 nucleotide sequence: TGCGCCAGCAGCTTGGCCATCGGCGGGGGATCCTACGAGCAGTACTTC. Its protein is CASSLAIGGGSYEQYF.